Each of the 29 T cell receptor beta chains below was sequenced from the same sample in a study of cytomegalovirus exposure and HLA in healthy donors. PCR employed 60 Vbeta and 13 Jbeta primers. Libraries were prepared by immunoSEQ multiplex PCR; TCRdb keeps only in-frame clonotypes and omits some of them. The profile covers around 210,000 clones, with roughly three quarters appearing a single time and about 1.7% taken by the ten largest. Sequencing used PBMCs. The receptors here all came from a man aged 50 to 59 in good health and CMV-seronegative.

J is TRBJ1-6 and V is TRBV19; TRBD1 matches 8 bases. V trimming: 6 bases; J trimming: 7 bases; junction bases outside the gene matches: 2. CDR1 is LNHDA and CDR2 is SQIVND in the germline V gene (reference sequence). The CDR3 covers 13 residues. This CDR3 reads CASRDRENSPLHF. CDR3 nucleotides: TGTGCCAGTAGGGACAGGGAGAATTCACCCCTCCACTTT.

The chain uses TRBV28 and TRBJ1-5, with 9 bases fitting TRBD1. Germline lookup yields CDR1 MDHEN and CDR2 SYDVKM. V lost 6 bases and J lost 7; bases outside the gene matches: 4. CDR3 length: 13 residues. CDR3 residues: CASRGQGRQPQHF. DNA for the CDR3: TGTGCCAGCAGGGGACAGGGTCGGCAGCCCCAGCATTTT.

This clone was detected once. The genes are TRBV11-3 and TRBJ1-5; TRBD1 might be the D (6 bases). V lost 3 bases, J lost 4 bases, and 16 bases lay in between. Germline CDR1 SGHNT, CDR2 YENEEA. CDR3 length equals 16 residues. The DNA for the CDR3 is TGTGCCAGCAGCTTTTTCATTGGGACATCAAATCAGCCCCAGCATTTT. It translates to CASSFFIGTSNQPQHF.

The CDR3 reads CASSYSSQGAVEQYF. The DNA of the CDR3 is TGTGCCAGCAGTTACTCGAGTCAGGGGGCGGTCGAGCAGTACTTC. The chain recombines TRBV6-6 with TRBJ2-7, with 8 bases fitting TRBD1. Germline V CDR1 and CDR2: MNHNY, SVGAGI (reference sequence). The trim removed 0 bases at V and 6 bases at J, leaving 7 bases unmatched. The length of the CDR3 is 15 residues.

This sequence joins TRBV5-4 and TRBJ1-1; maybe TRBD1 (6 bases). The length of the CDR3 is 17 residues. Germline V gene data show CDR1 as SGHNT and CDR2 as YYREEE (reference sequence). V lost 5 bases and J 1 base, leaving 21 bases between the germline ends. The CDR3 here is CASRMGGGRGQNTEAFF. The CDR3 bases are TGTGCCAGCAGGATGGGGGGGGGCCGCGGACAGAACACTGAAGCTTTCTTT.

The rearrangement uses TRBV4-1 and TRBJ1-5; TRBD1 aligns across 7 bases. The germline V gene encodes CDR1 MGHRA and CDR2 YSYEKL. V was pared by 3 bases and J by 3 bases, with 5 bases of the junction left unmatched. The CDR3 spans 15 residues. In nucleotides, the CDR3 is TGCGCCAGCAGCCAGATAGACAGGGACAATCAGCCCCAGCATTTT. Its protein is CASSQIDRDNQPQHF.

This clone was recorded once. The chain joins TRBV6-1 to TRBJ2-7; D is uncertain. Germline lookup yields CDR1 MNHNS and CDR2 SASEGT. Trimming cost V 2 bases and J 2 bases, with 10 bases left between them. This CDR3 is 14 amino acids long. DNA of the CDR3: TGTGCCAGCAGTGAATTCGAGGCTCCCTACGAGCAGTACTTC. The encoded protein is CASSEFEAPYEQYF.

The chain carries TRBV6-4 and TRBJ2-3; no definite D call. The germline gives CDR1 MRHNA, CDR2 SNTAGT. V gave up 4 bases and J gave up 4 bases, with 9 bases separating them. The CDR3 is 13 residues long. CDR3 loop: CASSAGSSDTQYF. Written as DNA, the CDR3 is TGTGCCAGCAGTGCTGGTAGCTCAGATACGCAGTATTTT.

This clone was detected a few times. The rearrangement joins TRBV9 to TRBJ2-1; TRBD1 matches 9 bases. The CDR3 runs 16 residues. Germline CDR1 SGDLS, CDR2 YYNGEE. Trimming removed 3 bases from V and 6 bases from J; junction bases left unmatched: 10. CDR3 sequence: CASSAGTGQYTNEQFF. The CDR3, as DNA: TGTGCCAGCAGCGCCGGGACAGGGCAGTATACCAATGAGCAGTTCTTC.

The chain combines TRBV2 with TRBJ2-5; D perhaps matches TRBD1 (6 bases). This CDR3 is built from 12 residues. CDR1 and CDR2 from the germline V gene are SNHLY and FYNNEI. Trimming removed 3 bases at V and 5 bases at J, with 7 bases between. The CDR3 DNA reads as TGTGCCAGCAGTGACAGGGGCGAGACCCAGTACTTC. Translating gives CASSDRGETQYF.

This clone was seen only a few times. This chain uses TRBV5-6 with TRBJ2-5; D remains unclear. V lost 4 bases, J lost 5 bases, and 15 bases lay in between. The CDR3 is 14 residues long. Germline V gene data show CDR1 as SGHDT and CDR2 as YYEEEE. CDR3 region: CASSLKTPVETQYF. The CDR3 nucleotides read TGTGCCAGCAGCCTAAAGACACCGGTGGAGACCCAGTACTTC.

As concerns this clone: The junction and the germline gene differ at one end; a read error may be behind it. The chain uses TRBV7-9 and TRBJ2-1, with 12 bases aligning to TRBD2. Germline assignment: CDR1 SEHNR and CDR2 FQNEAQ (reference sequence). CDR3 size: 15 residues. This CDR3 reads CSSSLVDGTSGEQFF. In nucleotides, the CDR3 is TGTTCCAGCAGCTTAGTCGACGGGACTAGCGGGGAGCAGTTCTTC. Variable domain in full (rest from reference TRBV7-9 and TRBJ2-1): DTGVSQNPRHKITKRGQNVTFRCDPISEHNRLYWYRQTLGQGPEFLTYFQNEAQLEKSRLLSDRFSAERPKGSFSTLEIQRTEQGDSAMYLCSSSLVDGTSGEQFFGPGTRLTVL.

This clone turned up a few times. The CDR3 sequence: CATAPSGVSTDTQYF. Here the CDR3 DNA reads TGTGCCACCGCCCCTAGCGGGGTTAGCACAGATACGCAGTATTTT. The chain joins TRBV2 to TRBJ2-3; 9 bases fit TRBD2. From germline, CDR1 is SNHLY and CDR2 FYNNEI. This CDR3 has 15 amino acids. J was trimmed by 0 bases and V by 10 bases; bases with no gene match: 8.

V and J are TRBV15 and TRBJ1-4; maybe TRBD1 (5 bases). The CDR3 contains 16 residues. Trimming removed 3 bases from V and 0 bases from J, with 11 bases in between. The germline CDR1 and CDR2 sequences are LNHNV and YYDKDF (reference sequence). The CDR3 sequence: CATSSFSRATNEKLFF. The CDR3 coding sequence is TGTGCCACCAGCAGTTTCTCCAGGGCAACTAATGAAAAACTGTTTTTT. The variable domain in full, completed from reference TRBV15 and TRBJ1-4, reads DAMVIQNPRYQVTQFGKPVTLSCSQTLNHNVMYWYQQKSSQAPKLLFHYYDKDFNNEADTPDNFQSRRPNTSFCFLDIRSPGLGDTAMYLCATSSFSRATNEKLFFGSGTQLSVL.

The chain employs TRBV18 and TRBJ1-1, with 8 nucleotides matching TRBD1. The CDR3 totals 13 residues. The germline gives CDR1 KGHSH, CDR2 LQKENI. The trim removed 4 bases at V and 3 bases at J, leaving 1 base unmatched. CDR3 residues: CASSQDRDTEAFF. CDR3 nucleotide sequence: TGTGCCAGCTCACAGGACAGGGACACTGAAGCTTTCTTT.

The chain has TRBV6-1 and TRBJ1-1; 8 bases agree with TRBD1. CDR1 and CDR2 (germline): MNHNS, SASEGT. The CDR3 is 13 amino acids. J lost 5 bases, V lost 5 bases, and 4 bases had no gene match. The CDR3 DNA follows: TGTGCCAGCAGTAGCCGGACAGGGACTGAAGCTTTCTTT. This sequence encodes CASSSRTGTEAFF.

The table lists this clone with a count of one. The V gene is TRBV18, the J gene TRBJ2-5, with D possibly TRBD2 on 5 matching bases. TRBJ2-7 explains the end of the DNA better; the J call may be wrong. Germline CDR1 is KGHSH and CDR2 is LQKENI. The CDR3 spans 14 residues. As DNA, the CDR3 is TGTGCCAGCTCAGTTGCTGGGAGAGTCTACGAGCAGTACTTC. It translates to CASSVAGRVYEQYF.

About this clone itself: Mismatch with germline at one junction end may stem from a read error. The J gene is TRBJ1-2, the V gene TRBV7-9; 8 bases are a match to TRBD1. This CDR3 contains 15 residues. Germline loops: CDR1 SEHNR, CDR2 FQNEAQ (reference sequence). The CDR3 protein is CSSSQALDRGYGYTF. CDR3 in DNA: TGTTCCAGCAGCCAAGCCCTTGACAGGGGCTATGGCTACACCTTC.

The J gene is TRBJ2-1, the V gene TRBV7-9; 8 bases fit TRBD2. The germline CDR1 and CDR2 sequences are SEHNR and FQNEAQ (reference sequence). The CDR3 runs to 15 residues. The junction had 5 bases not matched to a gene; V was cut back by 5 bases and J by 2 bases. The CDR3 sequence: CASSLSGVTYNEQFF. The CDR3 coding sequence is TGTGCCAGCAGCCTTAGCGGGGTCACCTACAATGAGCAGTTCTTC. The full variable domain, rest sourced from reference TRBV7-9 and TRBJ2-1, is DTGVSQNPRHKITKRGQNVTFRCDPISEHNRLYWYRQTLGQGPEFLTYFQNEAQLEKSRLLSDRFSAERPKGSFSTLEIQRTEQGDSAMYLCASSLSGVTYNEQFFGPGTRLTVL.

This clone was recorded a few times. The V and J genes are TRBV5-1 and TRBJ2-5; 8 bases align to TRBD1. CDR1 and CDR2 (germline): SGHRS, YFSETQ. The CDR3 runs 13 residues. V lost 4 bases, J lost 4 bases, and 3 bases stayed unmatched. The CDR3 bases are TGCGCCAGCAGCCCAGGGGGCGCAGAGACCCAGTACTTC. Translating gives CASSPGGAETQYF. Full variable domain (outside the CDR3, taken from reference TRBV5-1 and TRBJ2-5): KAGVTQTPRYLIKTRGQQVTLSCSPISGHRSVSWYQQTPGQGLQFLFEYFSETQRNKGNFPGRFSGRQFSNSRSEMNVSTLELGDSALYLCASSPGGAETQYFGPGTRLLVL.

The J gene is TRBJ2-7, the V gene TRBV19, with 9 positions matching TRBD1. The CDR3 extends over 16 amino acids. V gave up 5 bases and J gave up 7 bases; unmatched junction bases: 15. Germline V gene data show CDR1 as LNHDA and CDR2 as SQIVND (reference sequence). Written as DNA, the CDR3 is TGTGCCAGTAGTCTCCCCGGGACAGGGATTGTACGGGAGCAGTACTTC. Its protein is CASSLPGTGIVREQYF.

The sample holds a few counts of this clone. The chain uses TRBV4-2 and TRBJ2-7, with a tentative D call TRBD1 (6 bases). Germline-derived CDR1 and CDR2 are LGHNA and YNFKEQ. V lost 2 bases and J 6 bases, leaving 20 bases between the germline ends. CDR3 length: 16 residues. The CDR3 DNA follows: TGTGCCAGCAGCCAAAGTGGCCCAGGGGTGGATGGCGAGCAGTACTTC. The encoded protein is CASSQSGPGVDGEQYF.

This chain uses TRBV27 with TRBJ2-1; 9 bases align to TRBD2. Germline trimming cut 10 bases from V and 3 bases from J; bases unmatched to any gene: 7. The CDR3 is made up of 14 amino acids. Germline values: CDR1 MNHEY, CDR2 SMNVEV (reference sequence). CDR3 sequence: CAIGGGRVYNEQFF. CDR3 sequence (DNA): TGTGCCATCGGGGGCGGGAGGGTCTACAATGAGCAGTTCTTC.

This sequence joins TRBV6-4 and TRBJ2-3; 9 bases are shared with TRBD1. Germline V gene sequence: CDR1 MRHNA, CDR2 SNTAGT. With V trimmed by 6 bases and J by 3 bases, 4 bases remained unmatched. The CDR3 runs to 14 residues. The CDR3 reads CASSYRGRTDTQYF. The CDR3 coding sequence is TGTGCCAGCAGCTACAGGGGGCGAACAGATACGCAGTATTTT.

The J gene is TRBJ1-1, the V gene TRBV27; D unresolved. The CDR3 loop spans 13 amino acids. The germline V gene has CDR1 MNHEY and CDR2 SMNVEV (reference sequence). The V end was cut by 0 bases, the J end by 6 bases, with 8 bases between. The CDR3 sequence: CASSLSSRSEAFF. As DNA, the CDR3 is TGTGCCAGCAGTTTATCGTCCAGGTCTGAAGCTTTCTTT.

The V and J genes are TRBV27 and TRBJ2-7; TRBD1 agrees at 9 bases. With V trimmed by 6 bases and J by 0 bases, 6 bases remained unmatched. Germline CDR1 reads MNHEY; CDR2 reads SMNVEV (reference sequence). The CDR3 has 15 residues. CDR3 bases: TGTGCCAGCAGACAAGGACAGGGGAGCTCCTACGAGCAGTACTTC. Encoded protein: CASRQGQGSSYEQYF.

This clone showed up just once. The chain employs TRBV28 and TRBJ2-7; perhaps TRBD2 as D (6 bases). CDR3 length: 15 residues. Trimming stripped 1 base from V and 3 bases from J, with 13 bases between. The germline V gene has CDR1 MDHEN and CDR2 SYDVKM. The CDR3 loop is CASSLLAGQLYEQYF. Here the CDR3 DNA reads TGTGCCAGCAGTTTATTGGCGGGGCAGCTCTACGAGCAGTACTTC. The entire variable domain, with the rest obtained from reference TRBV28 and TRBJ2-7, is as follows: DVKVTQSSRYLVKRTGEKVFLECVQDMDHENMFWYRQDPGLGLRLIYFSYDVKMKEKGDIPEGYSVSREKKERFSLILESASTNQTSMYLCASSLLAGQLYEQYFGPGTRLTVT.

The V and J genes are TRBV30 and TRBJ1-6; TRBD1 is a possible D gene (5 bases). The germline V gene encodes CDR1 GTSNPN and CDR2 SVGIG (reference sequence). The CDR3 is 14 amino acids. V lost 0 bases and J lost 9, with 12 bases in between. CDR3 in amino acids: CAWSVQGQSSPLHF. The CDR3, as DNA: TGTGCCTGGAGTGTCCAGGGCCAGAGTTCACCCCTCCACTTT.

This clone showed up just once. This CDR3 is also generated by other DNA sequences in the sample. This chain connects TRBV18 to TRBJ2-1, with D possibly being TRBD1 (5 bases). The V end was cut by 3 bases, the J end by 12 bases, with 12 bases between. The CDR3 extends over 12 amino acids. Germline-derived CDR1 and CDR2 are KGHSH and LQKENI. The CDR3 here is CASSPLTGGQFF. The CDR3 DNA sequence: TGTGCCAGCTCACCGCTAACAGGCGGGCAGTTCTTC.